This T cell receptor beta chain was observed in a study of blood T cell repertoires in COVID-19. Study details: COVID-19 samples, acute and convalescent, were from the United States, Italy and Spain. Nucleic acid was either cDNA or gDNA, and it came from T cells, B-cell-depleted T cells, or PBMCs.

Assay used: immunoSEQ multiplex PCR; TCRdb lists only in-frame clones, some missing. Of approximately 290,000 clones in the sample, around 89% were seen once. J was trimmed by 1 base and V by 6 bases; bases with no gene match: 9. This CDR3 has 15 amino acids. Germline V lookup: CDR1 MNHEY, CDR2 SVGAGI. The specimen was peripheral blood. This sequence originates from a man aged 25-40 years with acute or convalescent COVID-19. The V and J genes are TRBV6-5 and TRBJ2-7; TRBD2 matches 7 bases. In nucleotides, the CDR3 is TGTGCCAGCAGCCACGGGGGGAGTCAGTCCTACGAGCAGTACTTC. Translation gives CASSHGGSQSYEQYF.